A single sample gave rise to the 7 T cell receptor beta chains below, sequenced in a study of shared clonotypes between healthy human individuals. Assay used: immunoSEQ multiplex PCR; TCRdb lists only in-frame clones, some missing. The sample lists around 1.9 million clones, 93% occurring once. CD45RO negativity and positive selection for CCR7 defined naive CD8 cells, a population that excluded terminally differentiated effector memory CD45RA+ cells. The sample was naive CD8+ T cells from PBMCs. The receptors come from a man aged 18-30 years in good health. Some clones in this sample may be carry-over from other donors' samples.

The chain carries TRBV28 and TRBJ1-2; 7 bases match TRBD1. Germline CDR1 is MDHEN and CDR2 is SYDVKM. J lost 5 bases, V lost 5 bases, and 17 bases had no gene match. This CDR3 is built from 17 residues. As DNA, the CDR3 is TGTGCCAGCAGTCCGAGAAGGGGGAAGGGGGCGCGGTATGGCTACACCTTC. It yields the protein CASSPRRGKGARYGYTF.

CDR3 loop: CASSQGYRLPGEQYF. The CDR3 DNA follows: TGTGCCAGCAGCCAAGGCTACAGGTTGCCGGGAGAGCAGTACTTC. J is TRBJ2-7 and V is TRBV4-2, with D tentatively TRBD1 or TRBD2 (5 bases each). This CDR3 contains 15 residues. Germline CDR1 and CDR2: LGHNA and YNFKEQ. Trimming removed 1 base from V and 7 bases from J, with 17 bases in between.

The CDR3 DNA reads as TGTGCCAGCGGAAGGGACAGGAGCTCCTACGAGCAGTACTTC. Translating gives CASGRDRSSYEQYF. The chain carries TRBV5-4 and TRBJ2-7, with 8 nucleotides matching TRBD1. This CDR3 contains 14 residues. The J segment lost 0 bases and the V segment lost 7 bases, leaving 6 bases of the junction unmatched. Germline CDR1 SGHNT, CDR2 YYREEE (reference sequence).

This chain links TRBV11-2 with TRBJ2-3; 7 nucleotides align to TRBD1. The CDR3 totals 14 residues. CDR1 SGHAT and CDR2 FQNNGV come from the germline V gene. Trimming removed 2 bases from V and 3 bases from J; junction bases left unmatched: 2. The CDR3 region has the DNA TGTGCCAGCAGCTTATGGGGACAGACAGATACGCAGTATTTT. The encoded protein is CASSLWGQTDTQYF.

J is TRBJ2-7 and V is TRBV7-9; 14 bases agree with TRBD2. V shed 5 bases and J 4 bases; nucleotides not matched to a gene: 4. Germline values: CDR1 SEHNR, CDR2 FQNEAQ (reference sequence). The CDR3 runs to 15 residues. In DNA form, the CDR3 reads TGTGCCAGCAGCGAGGGGACTAGCGGGAGTTACGAGCAGTACTTC. Amino acids: CASSEGTSGSYEQYF.

This chain uses TRBV4-1 with TRBJ2-7; 16 positions match TRBD2. CDR1 is MGHRA, CDR2 YSYEKL, per germline. The CDR3 is 16 residues long. V trimming: 5 bases; J trimming: 1 base; junction bases outside the gene matches: 2. In DNA, the CDR3 is TGCGCCAGCAGCAAGGGACTAGCGGGAGGGTCCTACGAGCAGTACTTC. Translation: CASSKGLAGGSYEQYF.

V usage is TRBV9 and J usage is TRBJ2-3, with 8 positions matching TRBD2. This CDR3 comprises 16 residues. The junction had 5 bases not matched to a gene; V was cut back by 0 bases and J by 2 bases. Germline lookup yields CDR1 SGDLS and CDR2 YYNGEE. The CDR3 DNA reads as TGTGCCAGCAGCGTAGTGCCAGCGGGAGTCACAGATACGCAGTATTTT. Protein: CASSVVPAGVTDTQYF.